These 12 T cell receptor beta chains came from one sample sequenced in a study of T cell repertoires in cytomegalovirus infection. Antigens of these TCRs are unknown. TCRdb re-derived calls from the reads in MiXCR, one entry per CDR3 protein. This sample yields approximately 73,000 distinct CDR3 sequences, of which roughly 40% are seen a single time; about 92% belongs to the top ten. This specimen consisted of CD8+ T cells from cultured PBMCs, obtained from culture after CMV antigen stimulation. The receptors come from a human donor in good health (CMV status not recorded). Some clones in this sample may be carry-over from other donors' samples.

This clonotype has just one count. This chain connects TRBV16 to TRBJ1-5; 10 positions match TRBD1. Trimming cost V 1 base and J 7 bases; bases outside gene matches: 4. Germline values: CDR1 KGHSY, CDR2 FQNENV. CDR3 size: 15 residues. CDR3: CASSQWDRGAQPQHF. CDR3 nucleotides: TGTGCCAGCAGCCAATGGGACAGGGGCGCACAGCCCCAGCATTTT.

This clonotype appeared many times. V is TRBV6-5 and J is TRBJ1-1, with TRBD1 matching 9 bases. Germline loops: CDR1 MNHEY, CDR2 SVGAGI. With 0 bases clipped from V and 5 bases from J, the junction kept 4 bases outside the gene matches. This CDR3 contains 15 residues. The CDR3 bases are TGTGCCAGCAGTTACTCGAGGACAGGGGATACTGAAGCTTTCTTT. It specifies CASSYSRTGDTEAFF.

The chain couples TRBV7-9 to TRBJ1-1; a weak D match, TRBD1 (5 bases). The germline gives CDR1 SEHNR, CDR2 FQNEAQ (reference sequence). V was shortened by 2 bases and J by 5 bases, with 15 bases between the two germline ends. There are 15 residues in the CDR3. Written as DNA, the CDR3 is TGTGCCAGCAGCTTAACATGGGGCTCGGGAACTGAAGCTTTCTTT. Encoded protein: CASSLTWGSGTEAFF.

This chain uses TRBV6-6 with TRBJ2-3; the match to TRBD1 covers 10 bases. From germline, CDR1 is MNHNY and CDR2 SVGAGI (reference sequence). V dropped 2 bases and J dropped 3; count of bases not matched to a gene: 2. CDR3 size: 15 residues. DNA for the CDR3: TGTGCCAGCAGTTACACGGGACAGGGGACAGATACGCAGTATTTT. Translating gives CASSYTGQGTDTQYF.

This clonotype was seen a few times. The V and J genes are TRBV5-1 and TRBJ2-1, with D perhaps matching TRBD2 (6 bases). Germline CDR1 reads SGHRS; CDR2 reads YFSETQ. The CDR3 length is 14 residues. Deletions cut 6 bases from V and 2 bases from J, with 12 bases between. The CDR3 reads CASTLGGAYNEQFF. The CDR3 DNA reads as TGCGCCAGCACCCTGGGCGGGGCCTACAATGAGCAGTTCTTC.

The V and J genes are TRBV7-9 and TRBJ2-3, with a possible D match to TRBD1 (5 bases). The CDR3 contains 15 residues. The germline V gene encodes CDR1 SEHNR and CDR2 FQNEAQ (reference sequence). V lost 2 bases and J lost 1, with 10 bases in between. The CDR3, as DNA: TGTGCCAGCAGCTTATACCAGGGCGGCACAGATACGCAGTATTTT. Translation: CASSLYQGGTDTQYF. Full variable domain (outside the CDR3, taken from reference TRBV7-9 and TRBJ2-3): DTGVSQNPRHKITKRGQNVTFRCDPISEHNRLYWYRQTLGQGPEFLTYFQNEAQLEKSRLLSDRFSAERPKGSFSTLEIQRTEQGDSAMYLCASSLYQGGTDTQYFGPGTRLTVL.

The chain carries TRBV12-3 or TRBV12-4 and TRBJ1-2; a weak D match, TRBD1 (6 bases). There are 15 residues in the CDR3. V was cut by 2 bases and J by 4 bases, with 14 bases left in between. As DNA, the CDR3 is TGTGCCAGCAGTTTAATTCAGGGGTTCAGCTATGGCTACACCTTC. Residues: CASSLIQGFSYGYTF.

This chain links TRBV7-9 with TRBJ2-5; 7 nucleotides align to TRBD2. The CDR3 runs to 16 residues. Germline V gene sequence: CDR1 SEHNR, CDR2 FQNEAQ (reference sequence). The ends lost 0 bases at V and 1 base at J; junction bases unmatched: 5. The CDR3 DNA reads TGTGCCAGCAGCTTAGCGGTGGGGACTATCCAAGAGACCCAGTACTTC. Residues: CASSLAVGTIQETQYF.

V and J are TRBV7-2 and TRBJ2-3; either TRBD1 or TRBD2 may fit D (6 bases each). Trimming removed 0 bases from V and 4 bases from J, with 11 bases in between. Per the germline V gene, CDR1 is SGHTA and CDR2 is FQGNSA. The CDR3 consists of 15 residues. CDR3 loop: CASSLAGGSPDTQYF. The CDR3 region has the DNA TGTGCCAGCAGCTTAGCGGGGGGCAGTCCAGATACGCAGTATTTT.

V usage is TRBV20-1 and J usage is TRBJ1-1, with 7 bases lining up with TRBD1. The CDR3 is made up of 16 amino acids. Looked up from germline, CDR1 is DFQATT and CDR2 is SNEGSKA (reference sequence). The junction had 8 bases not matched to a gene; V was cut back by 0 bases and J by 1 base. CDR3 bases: TGCAGTGCTAGAGATGAGACAGGGTGGGGGAACACTGAAGCTTTCTTT. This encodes CSARDETGWGNTEAFF.

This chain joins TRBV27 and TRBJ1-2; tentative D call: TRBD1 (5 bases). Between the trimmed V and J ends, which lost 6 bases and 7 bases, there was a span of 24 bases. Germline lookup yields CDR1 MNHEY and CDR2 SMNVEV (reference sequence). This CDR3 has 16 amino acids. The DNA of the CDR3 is TGTGCCAGCAGCAATAGGGTCCAGGGCACCAACGGTGGCTACACCTTC. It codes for CASSNRVQGTNGGYTF.

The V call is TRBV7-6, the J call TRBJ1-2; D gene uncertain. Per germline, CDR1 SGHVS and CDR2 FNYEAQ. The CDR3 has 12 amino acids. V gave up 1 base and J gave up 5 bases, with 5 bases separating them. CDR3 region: CASSLGAYGYTF. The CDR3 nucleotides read TGTGCCAGCAGCTTAGGGGCGTATGGCTACACCTTC.